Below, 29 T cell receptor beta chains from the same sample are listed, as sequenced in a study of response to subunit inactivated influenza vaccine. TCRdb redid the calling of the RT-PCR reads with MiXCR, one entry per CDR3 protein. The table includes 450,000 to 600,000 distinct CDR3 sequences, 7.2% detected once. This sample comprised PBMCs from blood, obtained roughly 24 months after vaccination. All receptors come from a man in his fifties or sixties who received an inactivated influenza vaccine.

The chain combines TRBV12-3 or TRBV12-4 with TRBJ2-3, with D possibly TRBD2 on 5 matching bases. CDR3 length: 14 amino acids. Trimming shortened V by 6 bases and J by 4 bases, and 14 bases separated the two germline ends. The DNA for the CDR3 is TGTGCCAGCAGCCGCGCTAGCATCCCAGATACGCAGTATTTT. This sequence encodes CASSRASIPDTQYF.

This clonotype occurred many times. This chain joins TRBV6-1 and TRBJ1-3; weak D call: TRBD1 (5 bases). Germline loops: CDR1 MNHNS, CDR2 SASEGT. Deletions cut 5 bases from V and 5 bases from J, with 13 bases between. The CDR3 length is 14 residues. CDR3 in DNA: TGTGCCAGCAGTATTAGGGGCGGAAGAAACACCATATATTTT. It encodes CASSIRGGRNTIYF.

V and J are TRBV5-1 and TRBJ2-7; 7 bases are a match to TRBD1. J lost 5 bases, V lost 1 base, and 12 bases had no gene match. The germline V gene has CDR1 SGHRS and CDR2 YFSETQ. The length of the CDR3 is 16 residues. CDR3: CASSLTSQGSGDEQYF. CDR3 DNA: TGCGCCAGCAGCTTGACCTCACAGGGGTCAGGCGACGAGCAGTACTTC.

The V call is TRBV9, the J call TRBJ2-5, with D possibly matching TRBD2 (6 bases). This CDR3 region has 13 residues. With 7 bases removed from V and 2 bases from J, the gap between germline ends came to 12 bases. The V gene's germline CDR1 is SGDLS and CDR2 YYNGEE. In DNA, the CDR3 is TGTGCCAGCGGAGGGGCCTATCAAGAGACCCAGTACTTC. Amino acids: CASGGAYQETQYF.

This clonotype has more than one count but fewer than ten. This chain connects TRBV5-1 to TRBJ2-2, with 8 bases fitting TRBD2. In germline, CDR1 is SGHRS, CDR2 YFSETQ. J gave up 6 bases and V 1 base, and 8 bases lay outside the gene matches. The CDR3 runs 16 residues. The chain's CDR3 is CASSLPGGARPGELFF. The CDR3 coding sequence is TGCGCCAGCAGCTTGCCCGGGGGGGCCCGTCCCGGGGAGCTGTTTTTT.

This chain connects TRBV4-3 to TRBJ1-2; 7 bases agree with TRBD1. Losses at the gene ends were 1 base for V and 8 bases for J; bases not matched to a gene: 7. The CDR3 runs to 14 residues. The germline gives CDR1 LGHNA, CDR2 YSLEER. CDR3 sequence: CASSQGLGQSGYTF. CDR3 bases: TGCGCCAGCAGCCAAGGATTGGGACAGAGCGGCTACACCTTC.

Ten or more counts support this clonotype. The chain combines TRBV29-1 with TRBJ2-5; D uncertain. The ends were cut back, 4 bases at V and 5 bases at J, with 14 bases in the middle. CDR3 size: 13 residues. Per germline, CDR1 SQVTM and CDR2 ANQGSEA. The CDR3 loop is CSVGYRPGETQYF. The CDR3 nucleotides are TGCAGCGTTGGGTACCGACCTGGGGAGACCCAGTACTTC.

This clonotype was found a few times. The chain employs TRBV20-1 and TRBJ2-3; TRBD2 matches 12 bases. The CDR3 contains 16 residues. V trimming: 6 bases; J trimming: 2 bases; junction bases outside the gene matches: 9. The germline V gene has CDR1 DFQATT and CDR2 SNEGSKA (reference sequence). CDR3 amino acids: CSAAWTSGKYTDTQYF. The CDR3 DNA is TGCAGTGCGGCTTGGACTAGCGGGAAGTACACAGATACGCAGTATTTT.

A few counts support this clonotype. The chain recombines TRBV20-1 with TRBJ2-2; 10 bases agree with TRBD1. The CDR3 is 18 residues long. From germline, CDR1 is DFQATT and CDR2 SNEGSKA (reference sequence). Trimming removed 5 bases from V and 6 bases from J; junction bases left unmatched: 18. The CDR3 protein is CSAPRTGGIQLAAGELFF. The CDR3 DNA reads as TGCAGTGCTCCCCGGACAGGGGGGATACAATTGGCGGCCGGGGAGCTGTTTTTT.

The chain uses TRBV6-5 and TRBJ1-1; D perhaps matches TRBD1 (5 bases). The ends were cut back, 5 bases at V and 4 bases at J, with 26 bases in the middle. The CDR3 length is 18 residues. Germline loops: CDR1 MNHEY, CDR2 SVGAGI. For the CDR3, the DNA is TGTGCCAGCAGTCCCTCGGGGGAGGACGGGTTCCATGGCACTGAAGCTTTCTTT. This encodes CASSPSGEDGFHGTEAFF.

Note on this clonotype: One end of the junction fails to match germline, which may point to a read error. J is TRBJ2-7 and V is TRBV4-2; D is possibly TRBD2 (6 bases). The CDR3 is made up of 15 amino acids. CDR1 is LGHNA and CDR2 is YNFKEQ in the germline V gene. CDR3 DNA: TGTGCCGGCAGCCAAGAACTAGCTGAATTCTACGAGCAGTACTTC. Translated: CAGSQELAEFYEQYF.

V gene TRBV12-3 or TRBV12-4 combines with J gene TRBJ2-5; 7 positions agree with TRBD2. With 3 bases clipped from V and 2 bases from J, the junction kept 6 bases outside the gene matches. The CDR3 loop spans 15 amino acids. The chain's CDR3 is CASSLRSSGQETQYF. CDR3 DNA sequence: TGTGCCAGCAGTTTGAGGTCTAGCGGACAAGAGACCCAGTACTTC.

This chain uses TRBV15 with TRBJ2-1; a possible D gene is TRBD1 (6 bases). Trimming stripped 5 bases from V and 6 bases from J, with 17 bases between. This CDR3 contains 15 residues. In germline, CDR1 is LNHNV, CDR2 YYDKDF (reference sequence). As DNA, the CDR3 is TGTGCCACCAGCGGTAGGACAGAGAGGCGCAATGAGCAGTTCTTC. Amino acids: CATSGRTERRNEQFF.

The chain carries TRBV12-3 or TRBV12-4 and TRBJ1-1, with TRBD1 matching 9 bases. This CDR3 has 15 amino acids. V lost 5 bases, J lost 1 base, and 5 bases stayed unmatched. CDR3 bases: TGTGCCAGCAGTATACCGGGACAGGGGAACACTGAAGCTTTCTTT. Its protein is CASSIPGQGNTEAFF.

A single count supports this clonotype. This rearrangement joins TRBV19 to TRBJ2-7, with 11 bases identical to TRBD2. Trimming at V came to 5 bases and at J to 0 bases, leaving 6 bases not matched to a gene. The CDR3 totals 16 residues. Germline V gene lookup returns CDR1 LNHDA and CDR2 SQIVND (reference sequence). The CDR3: CASSAPGLADSYEQYF. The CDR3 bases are TGTGCCAGTAGTGCCCCGGGACTAGCGGACTCCTACGAGCAGTACTTC.

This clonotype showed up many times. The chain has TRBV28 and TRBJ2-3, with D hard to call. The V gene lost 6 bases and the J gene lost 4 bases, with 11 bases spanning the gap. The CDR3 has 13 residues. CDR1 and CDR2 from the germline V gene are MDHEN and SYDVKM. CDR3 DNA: TGTGCCAGCAGAAAGGACCTATCAGATACGCAGTATTTT. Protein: CASRKDLSDTQYF.

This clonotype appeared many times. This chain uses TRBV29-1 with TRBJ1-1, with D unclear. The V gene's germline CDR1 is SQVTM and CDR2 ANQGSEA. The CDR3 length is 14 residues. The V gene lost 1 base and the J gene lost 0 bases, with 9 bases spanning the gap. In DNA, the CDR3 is TGCAGCGTTGAAGGCCTGTTCATGAACACTGAAGCTTTCTTT. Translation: CSVEGLFMNTEAFF.

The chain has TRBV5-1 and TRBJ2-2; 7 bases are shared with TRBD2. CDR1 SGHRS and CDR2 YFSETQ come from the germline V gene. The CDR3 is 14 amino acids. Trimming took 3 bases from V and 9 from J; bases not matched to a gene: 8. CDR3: CASSSIGGSWELFF. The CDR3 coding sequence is TGCGCCAGCAGCTCTATCGGGGGGAGCTGGGAGCTGTTTTTT.

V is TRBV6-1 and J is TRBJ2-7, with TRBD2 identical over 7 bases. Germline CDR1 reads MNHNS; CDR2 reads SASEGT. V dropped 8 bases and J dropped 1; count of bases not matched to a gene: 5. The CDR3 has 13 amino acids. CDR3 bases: TGTGCCAGCGGGGGGGACCCATCCTACGAGCAGTACTTC. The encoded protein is CASGGDPSYEQYF.

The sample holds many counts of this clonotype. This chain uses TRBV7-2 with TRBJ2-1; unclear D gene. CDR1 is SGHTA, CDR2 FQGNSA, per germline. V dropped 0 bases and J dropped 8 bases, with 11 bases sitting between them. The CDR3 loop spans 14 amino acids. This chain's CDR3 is CASSLAAGVYEQFF. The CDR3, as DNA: TGTGCCAGCAGCTTAGCGGCCGGTGTCTATGAGCAGTTCTTC.

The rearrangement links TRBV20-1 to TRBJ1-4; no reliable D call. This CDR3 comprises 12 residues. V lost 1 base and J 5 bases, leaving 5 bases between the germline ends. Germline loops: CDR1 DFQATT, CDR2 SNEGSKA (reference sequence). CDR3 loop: CSARVRNEKLFF. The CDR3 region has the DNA TGCAGTGCTAGAGTACGCAATGAAAAACTGTTTTTT.

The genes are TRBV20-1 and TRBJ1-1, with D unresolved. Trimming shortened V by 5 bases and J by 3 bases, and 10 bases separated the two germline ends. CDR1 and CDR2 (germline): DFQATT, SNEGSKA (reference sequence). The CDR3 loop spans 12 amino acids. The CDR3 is CSARARYTEAFF. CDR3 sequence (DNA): TGCAGTGCTCGGGCGCGGTACACTGAAGCTTTCTTT.

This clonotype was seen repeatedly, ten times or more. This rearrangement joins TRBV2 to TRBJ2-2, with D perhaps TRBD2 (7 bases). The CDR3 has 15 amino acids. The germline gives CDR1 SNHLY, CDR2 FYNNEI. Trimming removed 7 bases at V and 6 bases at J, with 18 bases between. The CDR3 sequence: CASTREGVWAGELFF. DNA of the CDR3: TGTGCCAGCACCAGGGAGGGGGTATGGGCCGGGGAGCTGTTTTTT.

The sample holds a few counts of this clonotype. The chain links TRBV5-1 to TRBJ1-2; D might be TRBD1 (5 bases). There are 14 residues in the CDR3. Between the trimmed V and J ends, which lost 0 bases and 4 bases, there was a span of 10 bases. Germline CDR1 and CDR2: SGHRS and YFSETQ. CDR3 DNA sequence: TGCGCCAGCAGCTTGGTTGGGGGAACCTATGGCTACACCTTC. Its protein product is CASSLVGGTYGYTF.

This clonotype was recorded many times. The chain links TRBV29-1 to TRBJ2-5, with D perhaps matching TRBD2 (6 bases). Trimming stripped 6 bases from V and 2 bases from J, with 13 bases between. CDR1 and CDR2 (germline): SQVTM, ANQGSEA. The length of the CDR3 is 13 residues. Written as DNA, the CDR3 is TGCAGCGTCGGGGGTGCCCCTCAAGAGACCCAGTACTTC. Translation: CSVGGAPQETQYF.

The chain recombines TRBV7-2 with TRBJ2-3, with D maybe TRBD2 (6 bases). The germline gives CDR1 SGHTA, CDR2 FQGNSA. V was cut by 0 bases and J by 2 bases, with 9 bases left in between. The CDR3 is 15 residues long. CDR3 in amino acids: CASSLARENTDTQYF. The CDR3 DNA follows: TGTGCCAGCAGCTTAGCGCGGGAAAACACAGATACGCAGTATTTT.

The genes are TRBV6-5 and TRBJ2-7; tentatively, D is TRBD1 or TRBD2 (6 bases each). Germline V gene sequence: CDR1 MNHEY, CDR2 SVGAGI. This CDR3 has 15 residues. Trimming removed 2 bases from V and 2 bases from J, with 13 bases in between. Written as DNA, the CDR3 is TGTGCCAGCAGTTACGATTTCGGGGGCCCCTACGAGCAGTACTTC. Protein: CASSYDFGGPYEQYF.

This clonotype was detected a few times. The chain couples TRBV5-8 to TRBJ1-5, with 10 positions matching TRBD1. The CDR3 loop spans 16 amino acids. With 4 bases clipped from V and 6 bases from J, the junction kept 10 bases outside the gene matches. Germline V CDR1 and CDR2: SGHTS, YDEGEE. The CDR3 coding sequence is TGTGCCAGCAGCGCAAGGGACAGGGGTATCGGTCAGCCCCAGCATTTT. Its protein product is CASSARDRGIGQPQHF.

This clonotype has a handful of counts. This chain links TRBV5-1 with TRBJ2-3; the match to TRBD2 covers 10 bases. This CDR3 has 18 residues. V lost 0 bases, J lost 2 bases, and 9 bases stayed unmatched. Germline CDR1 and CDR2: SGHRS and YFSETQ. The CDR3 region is CASSLVGAAGGTTDTQYF. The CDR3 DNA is TGCGCCAGCAGCTTGGTAGGAGCAGCGGGGGGGACCACAGATACGCAGTATTTT.